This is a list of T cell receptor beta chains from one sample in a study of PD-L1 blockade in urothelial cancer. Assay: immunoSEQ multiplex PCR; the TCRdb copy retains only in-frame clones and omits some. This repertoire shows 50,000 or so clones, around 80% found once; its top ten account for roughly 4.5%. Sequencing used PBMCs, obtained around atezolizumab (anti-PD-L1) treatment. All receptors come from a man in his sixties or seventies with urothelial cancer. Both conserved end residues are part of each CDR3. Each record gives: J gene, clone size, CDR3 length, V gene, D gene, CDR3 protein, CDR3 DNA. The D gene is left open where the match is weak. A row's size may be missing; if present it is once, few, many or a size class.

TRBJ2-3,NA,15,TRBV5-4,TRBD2,CASSPASGDIDTQYF,TGTGCCAGCAGCCCCGCTAGCGGGGACATAGATACGCAGTATTTT
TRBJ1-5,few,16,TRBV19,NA,CASSSGRGLRNQPQHF,TGTGCCAGTAGTTCGGGGAGGGGCCTTAGAAATCAGCCCCAGCATTTT
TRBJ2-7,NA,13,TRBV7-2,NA,CASSLALMYEQYF,TGTGCCAGCAGCTTAGCCTTAATGTACGAGCAGTACTTC
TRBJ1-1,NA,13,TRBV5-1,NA,CASSFEGVTEAFF,TGCGCCAGCAGCTTCGAAGGGGTCACTGAAGCTTTCTTT
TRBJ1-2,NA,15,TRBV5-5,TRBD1,CASSSPGQGADGYTF,TGTGCCAGCAGCTCTCCGGGACAGGGGGCAGATGGCTACACCTTC
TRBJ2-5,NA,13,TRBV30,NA,CAWRFQGQETQYF,TGTGCCTGGAGGTTTCAGGGGCAAGAGACCCAGTACTTC
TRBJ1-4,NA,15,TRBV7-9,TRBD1,CASSDRQGTNEKLFF,TGTGCCAGCAGCGATAGACAGGGGACTAATGAAAAACTGTTTTTT
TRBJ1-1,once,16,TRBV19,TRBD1,CASSIEPGTGVTEAFF,TGTGCCAGTAGTATAGAGCCCGGGACAGGGGTCACTGAAGCTTTCTTT
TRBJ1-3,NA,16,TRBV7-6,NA,CASSPSTGFPGNTIYF,TGTGCCAGCAGCCCCTCGACAGGATTCCCTGGAAACACCATATATTTT
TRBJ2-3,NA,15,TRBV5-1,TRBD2,CASSIREAGADTQYF,TGCGCCAGCAGCATACGGGAGGCTGGGGCAGATACGCAGTATTTT
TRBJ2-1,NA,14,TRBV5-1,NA,CASSLEGRLDEQFF,TGCGCCAGCAGCTTGGAGGGGCGGTTGGATGAGCAGTTCTTC
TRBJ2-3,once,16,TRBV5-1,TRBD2,CASSFRLAGSTDTQYF,TGCGCCAGCAGCTTTCGACTAGCGGGGAGCACAGATACGCAGTATTTT
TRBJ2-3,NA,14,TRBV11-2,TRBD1,CASSLTGDTDTQYF,TGTGCCAGCAGCTTGACAGGGGACACAGATACGCAGTATTTT
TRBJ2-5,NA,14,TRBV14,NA,CASSQVERGETQYF,TGTGCCAGCAGCCAAGTCGAACGCGGTGAGACCCAGTACTTC
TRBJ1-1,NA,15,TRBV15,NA,CATSRDYGGNTEAFF,TGTGCCACCAGCAGAGATTACGGTGGGAACACTGAAGCTTTCTTT
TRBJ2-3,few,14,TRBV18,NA,CASSPQGSTDTQYF,TGTGCCAGCTCACCCCAGGGGAGCACAGATACGCAGTATTTT
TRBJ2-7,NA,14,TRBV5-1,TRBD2,CASSLVAGDNEQYF,TGCGCCAGCAGCTTGGTTGCGGGAGACAACGAGCAGTACTTC
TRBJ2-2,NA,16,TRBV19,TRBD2,CASSPRTSGTPGELFF,TGTGCCAGTAGTCCCCGGACTAGCGGGACCCCCGGGGAGCTGTTTTTT
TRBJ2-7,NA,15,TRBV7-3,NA,CASSLRATGNHEQYF,TGTGCCAGCAGCTTAAGAGCTACAGGGAACCACGAGCAGTACTTC
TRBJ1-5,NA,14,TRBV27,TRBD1,CASSADRGSQPQHF,TGTGCCAGCAGCGCGGACAGGGGAAGTCAGCCCCAGCATTTT
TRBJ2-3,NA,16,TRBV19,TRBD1,CASSSTGGPGTDTQYF,TGTGCCAGTAGTTCAACAGGGGGCCCCGGGACAGATACGCAGTATTTT
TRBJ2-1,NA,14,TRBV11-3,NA,CASSLEQDSNEQFF,TGTGCCAGCAGCTTAGAGCAGGACAGCAATGAGCAGTTCTTC
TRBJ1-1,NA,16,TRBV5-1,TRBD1,CASSLTGRGQATEAFF,TGCGCCAGCAGCTTGACAGGACGCGGACAGGCCACTGAAGCTTTCTTT
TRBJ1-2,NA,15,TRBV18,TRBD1,CASSPGTGGSNGYTF,TGTGCCAGCTCACCCGGGACAGGGGGGTCTAATGGCTACACCTTC
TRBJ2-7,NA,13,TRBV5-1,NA,CASSFRRDSEQYF,TGCGCCAGCAGCTTCCGCCGCGACAGCGAGCAGTACTTC
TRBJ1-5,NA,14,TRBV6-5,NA,CASRKKGGNQPQHF,TGTGCCAGCAGAAAGAAGGGAGGCAATCAGCCCCAGCATTTT
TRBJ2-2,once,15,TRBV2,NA,CASKVADTNTGELFF,TGTGCCAGCAAGGTCGCGGATACGAACACCGGGGAGCTGTTTTTT
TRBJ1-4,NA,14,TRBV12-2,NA,CASRPDRRQAKIVF,TGTGCAAGTCGCCCCGACCGTCGACAGGCTAAGATAGTTTTT
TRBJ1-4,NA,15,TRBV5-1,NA,CASSRDTSTNEKLFF,TGCGCCAGCAGCCGGGACACCTCAACTAATGAAAAACTGTTTTTT
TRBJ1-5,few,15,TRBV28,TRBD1,CASSGQGEGNQPQHF,TGTGCCAGCTCCGGACAGGGGGAGGGCAATCAGCCCCAGCATTTT
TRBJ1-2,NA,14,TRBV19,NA,CASSNKTGFYGYTF,TGTGCCAGTAGTAACAAGACAGGTTTCTATGGCTACACCTTC
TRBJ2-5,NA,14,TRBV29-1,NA,CSVVPRGGQRTQYF,TGCAGCGTTGTTCCTCGGGGTGGGCAAAGGACCCAGTACTTC
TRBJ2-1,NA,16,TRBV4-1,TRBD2,CASSSSSGEVYNEQFF,TGCGCCAGCAGCTCCTCTAGCGGAGAAGTCTACAATGAGCAGTTCTTC
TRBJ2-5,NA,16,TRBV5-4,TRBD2,CASSFGLAGIGETQYF,TGTGCCAGCAGCTTCGGGCTAGCGGGAATCGGAGAGACCCAGTACTTC
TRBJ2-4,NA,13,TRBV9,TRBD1,CASSAGQGNIQYF,TGTGCCAGCAGCGCAGGACAGGGAAACATTCAGTACTTC
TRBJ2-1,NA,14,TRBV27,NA,CASSSSRGHDEQFF,TGTGCCAGCAGTTCGAGCAGGGGTCACGATGAGCAGTTCTTC
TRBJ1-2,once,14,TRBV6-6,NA,CASSYSGEGWGYTF,TGTGCCAGCAGTTACTCGGGGGAGGGCTGGGGCTACACCTTC
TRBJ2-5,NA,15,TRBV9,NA,CASSPGGGGEETQYF,TGTGCCAGCAGCCCGGGGGGAGGGGGAGAGGAGACCCAGTACTTC
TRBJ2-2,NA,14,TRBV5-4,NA,CAGGMMGPTGELFF,TGTGCCGGAGGGATGATGGGACCCACCGGGGAGCTGTTTTTT
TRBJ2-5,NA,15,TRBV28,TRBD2,CASSLPSGRPETQYF,TGTGCCAGCAGTTTACCTAGCGGGAGACCAGAGACCCAGTACTTC
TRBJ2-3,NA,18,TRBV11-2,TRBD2,CASSLGWGTSGSTDTQYF,TGTGCCAGCAGCTTAGGTTGGGGGACTAGCGGAAGCACAGATACGCAGTATTTT